A selection of T cell receptor beta chains follows, all from one sample in a study of siplizumab effects on memory and regulatory T cells. The repertoire was sequenced with immunoSEQ multiplex PCR; TCRdb's copy has only in-frame clones and lacks some. Of 15,000 to 20,000 clones listed, 44% are singletons. What these receptors recognize is not known. Specimen: CFSE-low (dividing) CD4+ T cells sorted from an allogeneic mixed lymphocyte reaction. The receptor set was obtained from a human donor in good health; the cells came from an allogeneic mixed lymphocyte reaction. Some clones in this sample may be carry-over from other donors' samples. Both conserved end residues are part of each CDR3. A D gene is named only where the DNA matches it firmly. Size values are once, few and many counts, or a class for expanded clones, and some rows have none.

cdr3_nt	cdr3_aa	clone_size	v_call	j_call	d_call
TGCGCCAGCAGCTTGGGGGTCAATGAGCAGTTCTTC	CASSLGVNEQFF	-	TRBV5-1	TRBJ2-1	-
TGTGCCAGCAGCAGCGGAAGTTATGGCTACACCTTC	CASSSGSYGYTF	-	TRBV7-9	TRBJ1-2	-
TGTGCCAGCAGCAAGGAAACAGGGATCAATCAGCCCCAGCATTTT	CASSKETGINQPQHF	few	TRBV7-9	TRBJ1-5	-
TGTGCCATCAGTGACCCGTTGGGGAGCTCTGGGGCCAACGTCCTGACTTTC	CAISDPLGSSGANVLTF	-	TRBV10-3	TRBJ2-6	-
TGTGCCAGCAGTTACAGCCCAGGGGCATCCTACGAGCAGTACTTC	CASSYSPGASYEQYF	-	TRBV6-6	TRBJ2-7	-
TGCGCCAGCAGGTCTAGCGGGGGAAATGAGCAGTTCTTC	CASRSSGGNEQFF	few	TRBV10-2	TRBJ2-1	TRBD2
TGTGCCAGCAGCTGGGCCGTAACGAACACTGAAGCTTTCTTT	CASSWAVTNTEAFF	medium-sized	TRBV2	TRBJ1-1	-
TGTGCCAGCAGGGCCCTGGCGGCGAACACCGGGGAGCTGTTTTTT	CASRALAANTGELFF	-	TRBV6-5	TRBJ2-2	-
TGTGCCAGCAGAGAAGCGGGGACGGGGAGCAAGCAGTTCTTC	CASREAGTGSKQFF	-	TRBV6-1	TRBJ2-1	TRBD2
TGTGCCAGCAGTTTTGCGTTGGGGACCTACGAGCAGTACTTC	CASSFALGTYEQYF	many	TRBV28	TRBJ2-7	-
TGTGCCAGCAGGAATGCAGGAGGACAGAGCACTGAAGCTTTCTTT	CASRNAGGQSTEAFF	-	TRBV7-8	TRBJ1-1	-
TGTGCCTGGAACGGTCAAGTCATGAACACTGAAGCTTTCTTT	CAWNGQVMNTEAFF	-	TRBV30	TRBJ1-1	-
TGTGCCAGCTCACCACCAAACAGGCAAGTCTACGAGCAGTACTTC	CASSPPNRQVYEQYF	-	TRBV18	TRBJ2-7	-
TGTGCCGGCAGCTTGGGGGGACTAGCGTACCAAGAGACCCAGTACTTC	CAGSLGGLAYQETQYF	-	TRBV11-2	TRBJ2-5	TRBD2
TGTGCCATCAGTGAGCTTGGGACGCTTACCGCTATCGAGCAGTACTTC	CAISELGTLTAIEQYF	few	TRBV10-3	TRBJ2-7	-
TGTGCCAGCTCCTCCTCGGGGGTAGAGACCCAGTACTTC	CASSSSGVETQYF	-	TRBV18	TRBJ2-5	-
TGTGCCAGCAGCGTATTGGGCACCGGGGAGCTGTTTTTT	CASSVLGTGELFF	few	TRBV9	TRBJ2-2	-
TGTGCCAGTCGAACTCGGATTAGCACAGATACGCAGTATTTT	CASRTRISTDTQYF	few	TRBV19	TRBJ2-3	-
TGTGCCAGCAGCTTACAGGGGCAAGTAAGCACAGATACGCAGTATTTT	CASSLQGQVSTDTQYF	few	TRBV7-2	TRBJ2-3	-
TGTGCCAGCCAAGGACAGAGCGTTTATGGCTACACCTTC	CASQGQSVYGYTF	-	TRBV18	TRBJ1-2	-
TGTGCCAGCAGCTTAGGAGCGGGAGTGGTAGCCAAAAACATTCAGTACTTC	CASSLGAGVVAKNIQYF	-	TRBV7-8	TRBJ2-4	TRBD2
TGTGCCAGCAGTGAAGCGCTCGGTCCCCTCGAGCAGTACTTC	CASSEALGPLEQYF	-	TRBV6-1	TRBJ2-7	-
TGTGCCAGCTCTCCTCTTGAGACAGGGGGCCCCACTGAAGCTTTCTTT	CASSPLETGGPTEAFF	-	TRBV18	TRBJ1-1	TRBD1
TGTGCCAGTAGTGCACTAGCGGGAGCGGTTTACGAGCAGTACTTC	CASSALAGAVYEQYF	-	TRBV19	TRBJ2-7	TRBD2
TGTGCCAGCAGCACACAGGATGCAGGGGCCCAGTACTTC	CASSTQDAGAQYF	-	TRBV11-2	TRBJ2-5	-
TGTGCCAGCAGTGTTCACAGGGACATGAACACTGAAGCTTTCTTT	CASSVHRDMNTEAFF	medium-sized	TRBV6-1	TRBJ1-1	-
TGTGCCAGCAGCGCACAGGGGAGGAACACTGAAGCTTTCTTT	CASSAQGRNTEAFF	medium-sized	TRBV2	TRBJ1-1	TRBD1
TGTGCCAGTAGTGTTAATCTGGGACTAGCGGGACTAGCCAAAAACATTCAGTACTTC	CASSVNLGLAGLAKNIQYF	few	TRBV19	TRBJ2-4	TRBD2
TGTGCCAGCAGGTGGGGACCCTCTGGGGCCAACGTCCTGACTTTC	CASRWGPSGANVLTF	few	TRBV9	TRBJ2-6	-
TGCGCCAGCAGTGAGTTTAGGACCACAGATACGCAGTATTTT	CASSEFRTTDTQYF	once	TRBV10-1	TRBJ2-3	-
TGTGCCAGCAGCTTAGGATGGTCCTACGAGCAGTACTTC	CASSLGWSYEQYF	-	TRBV11-2	TRBJ2-7	-
TGTGCCAGCAGCTTTGGTTTGGAGACCCAGTACTTC	CASSFGLETQYF	-	TRBV7-9	TRBJ2-5	-
TGCGCCAGCAGCCAAGGGGGCCACGAGCAGTACTTC	CASSQGGHEQYF	medium-sized	TRBV4-1	TRBJ2-7	-
TGTGCCAGCAGTTACTCGACAGGGGATAATTCACCCCTCCACTTT	CASSYSTGDNSPLHF	many	TRBV6-5	TRBJ1-6	TRBD1
TGTGCCAGCAAAGACAGGGCCGGTAACTATGGCTACACCTTC	CASKDRAGNYGYTF	many	TRBV19	TRBJ1-2	TRBD1
TGTGCCAGCAGTGAGCAGGGGGCCCTCACCGGGGAGCTGTTTTTT	CASSEQGALTGELFF	-	TRBV6-1	TRBJ2-2	TRBD1
TGTGCCAGCAGCATCTACGGGGAGCTGTTTTTT	CASSIYGELFF	-	TRBV5-5	TRBJ2-2	-
TGTGCCAGCAGTTATGGACGGGACTATGGCTACACCTTC	CASSYGRDYGYTF	few	TRBV6-5	TRBJ1-2	-
TGTGCCAGCTCACGGGGTTCCAATCAGCCCCAGCATTTT	CASSRGSNQPQHF	-	TRBV18	TRBJ1-5	-
TGTGCCAGCTCACCACCGGTGGAGCGTAGCGGGATCTACAATGAGCAGTTCTTC	CASSPPVERSGIYNEQFF	-	TRBV18	TRBJ2-1	TRBD2
TGCAGCGTTGCTCAGGGGGCGGATCAGCCCCAGCATTTT	CSVAQGADQPQHF	few	TRBV29-1	TRBJ1-5	TRBD1